Listed here are 28 T cell receptor beta chains from one sample, sequenced in a study of blood T cell repertoires in COVID-19. Profiling relied on immunoSEQ multiplex PCR, and the TCRdb table lists in-frame clones only, not all of them. Of 210,000 or so clones listed, around 80% were seen once; the top ten hold roughly 7.8%. Sequencing was done on a sample of peripheral blood. Receptors originate from a woman of 80 years or more with COVID-19, enrolled during active disease.

In this sample, this clone turned up once. The chain couples TRBV5-4 to TRBJ2-2, with D maybe TRBD2 (5 bases). In germline, CDR1 is SGHNT, CDR2 YYREEE (reference sequence). Between the trimmed V and J ends, which lost 4 bases and 1 base, there was a span of 17 bases. This CDR3 contains 17 residues. CDR3 protein: CASSPPRGRQNTGELFF. Here the CDR3 DNA reads TGTGCCAGCAGCCCACCCCGAGGGCGGCAGAACACCGGGGAGCTGTTTTTT.

V and J are TRBV6-1 and TRBJ1-2; unclear D gene. The CDR3 has 14 amino acids. The germline CDR1 and CDR2 sequences are MNHNS and SASEGT. V dropped 3 bases and J dropped 4 bases, with 12 bases sitting between them. The CDR3 DNA follows: TGTGCCAGCAGTGAGGGCAGCTCGGCCTATGGCTACACCTTC. Translated, it gives CASSEGSSAYGYTF.

The rearrangement links TRBV27 to TRBJ2-1; tentative D call: TRBD1 (6 bases). CDR1 is MNHEY and CDR2 is SMNVEV in the germline V gene (reference sequence). V lost 3 bases and J 4 bases, leaving 7 bases between the germline ends. CDR3 length equals 13 residues. CDR3 region: CASSFDRYNEQFF. Written as DNA, the CDR3 is TGTGCCAGCAGTTTTGACAGGTACAATGAGCAGTTCTTC.

This clone occurred a few times. The chain combines TRBV9 with TRBJ1-1; 7 bases align to TRBD1. The germline V gene encodes CDR1 SGDLS and CDR2 YYNGEE. Losses at the gene ends were 0 bases for V and 3 bases for J; bases not matched to a gene: 2. The CDR3 has 14 residues. CDR3 in amino acids: CASSVGTGHTEAFF. CDR3 nucleotide sequence: TGTGCCAGCAGCGTAGGGACAGGCCACACTGAAGCTTTCTTT.

V is TRBV24-1 and J is TRBJ2-7; 11 bases match TRBD1. Germline-derived CDR1 and CDR2 are KGHDR and SFDVKD. J lost 4 bases, V lost 9 bases, and 4 bases had no gene match. There are 13 residues in the CDR3. This chain's CDR3 is CATRDRGIYEQYF. CDR3 nucleotide sequence: TGTGCCACCCGGGACAGGGGGATTTACGAGCAGTACTTC.

This chain joins TRBV11-2 and TRBJ1-2; 8 nucleotides match TRBD1. Germline V gene sequence: CDR1 SGHAT, CDR2 FQNNGV. With 2 bases clipped from V and 4 bases from J, the junction kept 6 bases outside the gene matches. The CDR3 spans 15 residues. The CDR3 here is CASSLPTGVRYGYTF. DNA for the CDR3: TGTGCCAGCAGCTTACCGACAGGGGTTCGCTATGGCTACACCTTC.

On this clone itself: The same CDR3 can be traced to other DNA sequences in this sample. The rearrangement uses TRBV3-1 (or the pseudogene TRBV3-2) and TRBJ1-1; D perhaps matches TRBD1 (5 bases). Germline-derived CDR1 and CDR2 are LGHDT and YNNKEL (reference sequence). CDR3 length: 14 residues. Trimming shortened V by 1 base and J by 1 base, and 7 bases separated the two germline ends. The CDR3: CASSQAGGNTEAFF. CDR3 coding DNA: TGTGCCAGCAGCCAAGCCGGGGGGAACACTGAAGCTTTCTTT.

The rearrangement joins TRBV28 to TRBJ1-6; TRBD1 matches 7 bases. Looked up from germline, CDR1 is MDHEN and CDR2 is SYDVKM. J gave up 10 bases and V 1 base, and 10 bases lay outside the gene matches. The CDR3 sequence is 16 residues long. The CDR3 DNA sequence: TGTGCCAGCAGTTTATTCGACGGGCAGGGGGTCTCACCCCTCCACTTT. Residues: CASSLFDGQGVSPLHF.

This chain uses TRBV9 with TRBJ2-1; 7 bases agree with TRBD2. The V gene's germline CDR1 is SGDLS and CDR2 YYNGEE. CDR3 length equals 17 residues. Unmatched junction bases numbered 6, after V lost 0 bases and J lost 0 bases. In DNA form, the CDR3 reads TGTGCCAGCAGCGTAGCGAGCGGGGCCAGCTCCTACAATGAGCAGTTCTTC. It translates to CASSVASGASSYNEQFF.

V is TRBV18 and J is TRBJ1-3; maybe TRBD1 (5 bases). The CDR3 spans 16 residues. Trimming cost V 3 bases and J 4 bases, with 16 bases left between them. Looked up from germline, CDR1 is KGHSH and CDR2 is LQKENI. The CDR3: CASSPGTGGRGNTIYF. The CDR3 DNA is TGTGCCAGCTCACCGGGGACCGGAGGGCGCGGAAACACCATATATTTT.

The gene calls are TRBV6-5 and TRBJ1-6; perhaps TRBD1 as D (5 bases). The CDR3 has 16 amino acids. V lost 2 bases, J lost 4 bases, and 12 bases lay in between. Germline CDR1 reads MNHEY; CDR2 reads SVGAGI. DNA of the CDR3: TGTGCCAGCAGTTACCGACGGGGGACTTATAATTCACCCCTCCACTTT. Residues: CASSYRRGTYNSPLHF.

The chain employs TRBV7-9 and TRBJ1-2; D unclear. CDR1 and CDR2 from the germline V gene are SEHNR and FQNEAQ (reference sequence). This CDR3 contains 13 residues. Trimming took 4 bases from V and 8 from J, leaving 14 bases between them. The CDR3 DNA is TGTGCCAGCAGCTCCTCTCTATCGGAGGGCTACACCTTC. Protein sequence: CASSSSLSEGYTF. Based on the CDR3 plus reference TRBV7-9 and TRBJ1-2, the full variable domain is DTGVSQNPRHKITKRGQNVTFRCDPISEHNRLYWYRQTLGQGPEFLTYFQNEAQLEKSRLLSDRFSAERPKGSFSTLEIQRTEQGDSAMYLCASSSSLSEGYTFGSGTRLTVV.

V is TRBV19 and J is TRBJ1-4; tentatively, D is TRBD1 (5 bases). Germline V CDR1 and CDR2: LNHDA, SQIVND (reference sequence). The CDR3 has 15 amino acids. The ends were cut back, 3 bases at V and 6 bases at J, with 14 bases in the middle. The CDR3 spells CASSIYGREDEKLFF. CDR3 coding DNA: TGTGCCAGTAGTATCTATGGCAGGGAAGATGAAAAACTGTTTTTT.

The chain recombines TRBV5-1 with TRBJ1-5; TRBD1 aligns across 10 bases. Trimming removed 0 bases from V and 6 bases from J; junction bases left unmatched: 12. The germline V gene encodes CDR1 SGHRS and CDR2 YFSETQ. This CDR3 region has 18 residues. The CDR3: CASSLGPIVGTGVQPQHF. The CDR3 DNA reads as TGCGCCAGCAGCTTGGGGCCCATTGTGGGGACAGGGGTTCAGCCCCAGCATTTT.

This chain links TRBV19 with TRBJ2-1; the D gene is possibly TRBD2 (6 bases). Trimming shortened V by 5 bases and J by 9 bases, and 8 bases separated the two germline ends. This CDR3 contains 11 residues. Per the germline V gene, CDR1 is LNHDA and CDR2 is SQIVND (reference sequence). CDR3 in DNA: TGTGCCAGTAGTCGGGACTTTGAGCAGTTCTTC. Encoded protein: CASSRDFEQFF.

The chain recombines TRBV9 with TRBJ1-4; D is possibly TRBD1 (5 bases). Trimming cost V 0 bases and J 3 bases, with 9 bases left between them. This CDR3 has 15 residues. Germline V CDR1 and CDR2: SGDLS, YYNGEE. The CDR3 sequence is CASSVGGYSNEKLFF. The CDR3 region has the DNA TGTGCCAGCAGCGTAGGGGGCTACTCTAATGAAAAACTGTTTTTT. Full variable domain (outside the CDR3, taken from reference TRBV9 and TRBJ1-4): DSGVTQTPKHLITATGQRVTLRCSPRSGDLSVYWYQQSLDQGLQFLIQYYNGEERAKGNILERFSAQQFPDLHSELNLSSLELGDSALYFCASSVGGYSNEKLFFGSGTQLSVL.

This chain links TRBV6-5 with TRBJ1-6; possibly TRBD1 for D (6 bases). This CDR3 has 15 amino acids. With 2 bases removed from V and 9 bases from J, the gap between germline ends came to 14 bases. Germline V gene sequence: CDR1 MNHEY, CDR2 SVGAGI. CDR3 in DNA: TGTGCCAGCAGTTACAATAGGGACAACGGTTCACCCCTCCACTTT. This encodes CASSYNRDNGSPLHF.

The V gene is TRBV6-1, the J gene TRBJ2-3; TRBD2 matches at 9 bases. The CDR3 runs 17 residues. The germline V gene has CDR1 MNHNS and CDR2 SASEGT. Trimming took 3 bases from V and 3 from J; bases not matched to a gene: 10. CDR3 coding DNA: TGTGCCAGCAGTGACGGTTGGAGTAGCGGGGGTACAGATACGCAGTATTTT. Translated: CASSDGWSSGGTDTQYF.

The genes are TRBV18 and TRBJ1-5, with 10 bases fitting TRBD1. J gave up 8 bases and V 5 bases, and 15 bases lay outside the gene matches. The CDR3 runs to 17 residues. Germline V gives CDR1 KGHSH, CDR2 LQKENI. CDR3 nucleotide sequence: TGTGCCAGCTCAACCGGCGCGGAGACAGGGGGCGGGGAGCCCCAGCATTTT. Translating gives CASSTGAETGGGEPQHF.

The rearrangement uses TRBV6-2 or TRBV6-3 and TRBJ1-1; the match to TRBD1 covers 8 bases. V was clipped by 2 bases and J by 9 bases; unmatched bases: 8. The V gene's germline CDR1 is MNHEY and CDR2 SVGEGT. The length of the CDR3 is 14 residues. The CDR3 sequence is CASSYPPRTGKAFF. The CDR3 coding sequence is TGTGCCAGCAGTTACCCCCCCCGGACAGGGAAAGCTTTCTTT.

V is TRBV7-2 and J is TRBJ1-1, with unresolved D. The CDR3 is 14 amino acids. Trimming removed 1 base at V and 4 bases at J, with 10 bases between. Germline V gene sequence: CDR1 SGHTA, CDR2 FQGNSA. The CDR3 reads CASSLGPGSTEAFF. For the CDR3, the DNA is TGTGCCAGCAGCTTAGGGCCGGGAAGCACTGAAGCTTTCTTT. The full variable domain, in which reference TRBV7-2 and TRBJ1-1 provide the parts outside the CDR3, is GAGVSQSPSNKVTEKGKDVELRCDPISGHTALYWYRQSLGQGLEFLIYFQGNSAPDKSGLPSDRFSAERTGGSVSTLTIQRTQQEDSAVYLCASSLGPGSTEAFFGQGTRLTVV.

J is TRBJ2-2 and V is TRBV5-1; tentatively, D is TRBD2 (5 bases). There are 15 residues in the CDR3. CDR1 SGHRS and CDR2 YFSETQ come from the germline V gene. Trimming removed 2 bases at V and 3 bases at J, with 11 bases between. The CDR3 spells CASSFEGRDTGELFF. CDR3 sequence (DNA): TGCGCCAGCAGCTTTGAGGGTCGGGACACCGGGGAGCTGTTTTTT. Full variable domain (outside the CDR3, taken from reference TRBV5-1 and TRBJ2-2): KAGVTQTPRYLIKTRGQQVTLSCSPISGHRSVSWYQQTPGQGLQFLFEYFSETQRNKGNFPGRFSGRQFSNSRSEMNVSTLELGDSALYLCASSFEGRDTGELFFGEGSRLTVL.

This clone was recorded a few times. The chain employs TRBV2 and TRBJ1-1; the D gene is possibly TRBD1 (6 bases). V gave up 6 bases and J gave up 1 base, with 24 bases separating them. CDR3 length: 18 residues. Germline-derived CDR1 and CDR2 are SNHLY and FYNNEI. The CDR3 DNA sequence: TGTGCCAGCAGGCTAGAATCAGGGGTGAGGTTGGGGAACACTGAAGCTTTCTTT. The encoded protein is CASRLESGVRLGNTEAFF. Full variable domain (rest looked up from reference TRBV2 and TRBJ1-1): EPEVTQTPSHQVTQMGQEVILRCVPISNHLYFYWYRQILGQKVEFLVSFYNNEISEKSEIFDDQFSVERPDGSNFTLKIRSTKLEDSAMYFCASRLESGVRLGNTEAFFGQGTRLTVV.

The gene calls are TRBV11-3 and TRBJ2-2; D perhaps matches TRBD1 (6 bases). The CDR3 covers 15 residues. Trimming removed 5 bases at V and 4 bases at J, with 14 bases between. Germline lookup yields CDR1 SGHNT and CDR2 YENEEA. DNA for the CDR3: TGTGCCAGCAGCAGGGGACACCCTAGCACCGGGGAGCTGTTTTTT. Its protein is CASSRGHPSTGELFF.

The rearrangement uses TRBV13 and TRBJ2-5; the D gene is possibly TRBD1 (5 bases). Trimming cost V 4 bases and J 2 bases, with 17 bases left between them. CDR1 is PRHDT, CDR2 FYEKMQ, per germline (reference sequence). This CDR3 spans 16 amino acids. CDR3 bases: TGTGCCAGCAGCTCACTTTCAGGGTTGGAGCAAGAGACCCAGTACTTC. It encodes CASSSLSGLEQETQYF.

The sample holds one count of this clone. V is TRBV6-6 and J is TRBJ1-5; TRBD1 is a possible D gene (5 bases). Germline V CDR1 and CDR2: MNHNY, SVGAGI (reference sequence). With 10 bases removed from V and 0 bases from J, the gap between germline ends came to 13 bases. CDR3 length: 14 amino acids. The CDR3 bases are TGTGCCACTAGGGGTGGGAATAGCAATCAGCCCCAGCATTTT. Translation gives CATRGGNSNQPQHF.

The chain has TRBV4-2 and TRBJ1-5; 8 nucleotides match TRBD1. V dropped 0 bases and J dropped 9; count of bases not matched to a gene: 7. The germline V gene has CDR1 LGHNA and CDR2 YNFKEQ. The CDR3 is made up of 15 amino acids. CDR3 loop: CASSQEYQGARPQHF. In DNA, the CDR3 is TGTGCCAGCAGCCAAGAATATCAGGGGGCGCGGCCCCAGCATTTT.

This chain joins TRBV27 and TRBJ1-5; perhaps TRBD1 as D (6 bases). The germline gives CDR1 MNHEY, CDR2 SMNVEV (reference sequence). This CDR3 region has 13 residues. V was clipped by 6 bases and J by 4 bases, with 10 bases between them. The CDR3 DNA sequence: TGTGCCAGCAGCATACAGGGAAATCAGCCCCAGCATTTT. Its translation: CASSIQGNQPQHF.